The clone carrying this TCR beta chain was observed a few times. Antigen specificity is unknown. This sample stems from a study of cytomegalovirus exposure and HLA in healthy donors. Unmatched junction bases numbered 5, after V lost 7 bases and J lost 7 bases. Germline CDR1 MGHDK, CDR2 SYGVNS. This CDR3 spans 12 amino acids. Study results and caveats: The majority of TCR sequences were rare, yet some public TCRs appeared in many donors. As confirmed in vitro, three CMV-associated chains were specific for CMV antigens.

Only in-frame clones appear in the TCRdb table, and some are missing; sequencing was by immunoSEQ multiplex PCR. The data contain 150,000 to 170,000 clones, roughly 90% of them singletons. The chain carries TRBV25-1 and TRBJ2-7; TRBD1 matches at 9 bases. Sequencing was performed on PBMCs. The TCR was taken from a man between 18 and 35 years old in good health and CMV-seropositive. The CDR3 nucleotides read TGTGCCAGCACCACAGGGGGCGGAGAGCAGTACTTC. It yields the protein CASTTGGGEQYF.